This record concerns one T cell receptor beta chain sequence. What it recognizes is unknown. CDR1 and CDR2 (germline): MGHRA, YSYEKL. The CDR3 sequence is 17 residues long. V gave up 1 base and J gave up 4 bases; unmatched junction bases: 10. Sequenced by immunoSEQ multiplex PCR; TCRdb stores in-frame clones only, minus some. Found here are tens of thousands of clones, around three quarters of them singletons; the top ten hold under 7%. On day 10 of culture, CD4+ T cells were separated out. The person had a PCR-confirmed SARS-CoV-2 infection during March to December 2020. Either the BNT162b2 or mRNA-1273 vaccine was given to participants in two doses. The data are from a study of vaccination effects on CD4 cells after COVID-19. Study results and limitations: Spike-reactive clones in convalescents after vaccination were chiefly newly vaccine-induced.

The genes are TRBV4-1 and TRBJ1-2; 9 bases line up with TRBD1. The specimen was CD4+ T cells from PBMCs cultured without peptide, collected after COVID-19 vaccination. The sequence was collected from a human donor who had a prior SARS-CoV-2 infection. CDR3 region: CASSQARGGDRAYGYTF. As DNA, the CDR3 is TGCGCCAGCAGCCAAGCGAGAGGCGGGGACAGGGCCTATGGCTACACCTTC.